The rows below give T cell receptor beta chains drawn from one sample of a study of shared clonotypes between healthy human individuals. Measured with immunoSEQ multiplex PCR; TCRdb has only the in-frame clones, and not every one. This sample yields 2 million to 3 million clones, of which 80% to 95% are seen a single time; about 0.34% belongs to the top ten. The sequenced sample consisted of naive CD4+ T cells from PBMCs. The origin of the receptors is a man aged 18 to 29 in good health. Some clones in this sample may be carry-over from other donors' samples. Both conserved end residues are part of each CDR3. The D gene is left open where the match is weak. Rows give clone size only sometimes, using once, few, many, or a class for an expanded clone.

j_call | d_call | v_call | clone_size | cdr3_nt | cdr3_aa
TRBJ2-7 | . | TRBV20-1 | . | TGCAGTGGGTCGAGCTCCTACGAGCAGTACTTC | CSGSSSYEQYF
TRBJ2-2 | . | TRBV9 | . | TGTGCCAGCAGCGTAGATGCGGGGTCAGGGTTCGTCCGGGAGCTGTTTTTT | CASSVDAGSGFVRELFF
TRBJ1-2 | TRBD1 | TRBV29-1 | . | TGCAGCGTTGTAAGCGACTGGCAGGGGGCGTCATGGGGGTTCTATGGCTACACCTTC | CSVVSDWQGASWGFYGYTF
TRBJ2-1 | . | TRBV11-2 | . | TGTGCCAGCAGCCCCCAGTCCAATGAGCAGTTCTTC | CASSPQSNEQFF
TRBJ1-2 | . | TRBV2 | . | TGTGCCATCCCGGGGCCACAGGGTTATGGCTACACCTTC | CAIPGPQGYGYTF
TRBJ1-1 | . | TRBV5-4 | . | TGTGCCAGCAGCGGGACTGCCGGCACTGAAGCTTTCTTT | CASSGTAGTEAFF
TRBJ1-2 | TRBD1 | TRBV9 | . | TGTGCCAGCAGCCCGCAGACAGGGGGCGGCTATGGCTACACCTTC | CASSPQTGGGYGYTF
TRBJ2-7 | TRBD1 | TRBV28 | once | TGTGCCAGCAGGACGAAACAGGGGACGAAGGACGAGCAGTACTTC | CASRTKQGTKDEQYF
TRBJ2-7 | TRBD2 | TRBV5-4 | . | TGTGCCAGCAGCTGGTGGGGCGGGAGGGCGAGAGAGCAGTACTTC | CASSWWGGRAREQYF
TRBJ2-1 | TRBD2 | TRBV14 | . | TGTGCCAGCAGCCAAGAACTAGCGGGAGATGAGCAGTTCTTC | CASSQELAGDEQFF
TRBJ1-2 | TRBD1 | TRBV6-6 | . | TGTGCCAGCAGTTACTCGCCGGGACAGGGCAACTATGGCTACACCTTC | CASSYSPGQGNYGYTF
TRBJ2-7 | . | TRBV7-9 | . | TGTGCCAGCAGCTCTGGGGGGATCAGCGTCGCTATCAAGTACTTC | CASSSGGISVAIKYF
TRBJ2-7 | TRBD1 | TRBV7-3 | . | TGTGCCAGCAGCCCCCGGGACAGGGACGGCGAGCAGTACTTC | CASSPRDRDGEQYF
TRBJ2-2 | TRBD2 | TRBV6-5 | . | TGTGCCAGCAGTACGGGGGGTAACACCGGGGAGCTGTTTTTT | CASSTGGNTGELFF
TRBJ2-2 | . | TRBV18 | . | TGTGCCAGCTCAACCAAACAGGGACTAACCGGGGAGCTGTTTTTT | CASSTKQGLTGELFF
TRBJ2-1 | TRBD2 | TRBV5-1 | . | TGCGCCAGCAGCTTGGGAAGACTAGCGGGAGGTAGCTCCTACAATGAGCAGTTCTTC | CASSLGRLAGGSSYNEQFF
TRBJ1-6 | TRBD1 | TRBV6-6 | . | TGTGCCAGCAGGACAACAGGGGTACTTAATTCACCCCTCCACTTT | CASRTTGVLNSPLHF
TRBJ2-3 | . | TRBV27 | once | TGTGCCAGCAGTTTATCGTGGTCACCCCTGGTGAATACGCAGTATTTT | CASSLSWSPLVNTQYF
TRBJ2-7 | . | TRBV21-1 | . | TGTGCCAGCAGCACCAGACAGGGGGCATCCTACGAGCAGTACTTC | CASSTRQGASYEQYF
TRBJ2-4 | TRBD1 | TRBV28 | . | TGTGCCAGCAGTTTGGACAGGCCCAAAAACATTCAGTACTTC | CASSLDRPKNIQYF
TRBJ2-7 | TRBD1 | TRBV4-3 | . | TGCGCCAGCAGCCGCGGACAGGGTCCCTACGAGCAGTACTTC | CASSRGQGPYEQYF
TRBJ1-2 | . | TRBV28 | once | TGTGCCAGCAGTTTAGACCGGAGCTATGGCTACACCTTC | CASSLDRSYGYTF
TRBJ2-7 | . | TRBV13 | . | TGTGCCAGCAGCTTAGATACGGGAGCGGTCGAGCAGTACTTC | CASSLDTGAVEQYF
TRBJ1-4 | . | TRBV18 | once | TGTGCCACCCCCGGGTGGAGGGGGAATAATGAAAAACTGTTTTTT | CATPGWRGNNEKLFF
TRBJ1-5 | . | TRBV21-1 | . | TGTGCCAGCAGGGGGACAGGGAACCAGCCCCAGCATTTT | CASRGTGNQPQHF
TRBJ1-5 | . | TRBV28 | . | TGTGCCAGCAGTTCCCTAACGGGCGCGACTAATCAGCCCCAGCATTTT | CASSSLTGATNQPQHF
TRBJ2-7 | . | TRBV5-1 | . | TGCGCCAGCAGCTTGGGTGCTGGGATCTACGAGCAGTACTTC | CASSLGAGIYEQYF
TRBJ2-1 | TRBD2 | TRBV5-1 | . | TGCGCCAGCAGCCCCCGGGGTAGCGGGACCCTTCACCGGGGCAATGAGCAGTTCTTC | CASSPRGSGTLHRGNEQFF
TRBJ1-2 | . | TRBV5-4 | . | TGTGCCAGCAGCCCCCGGGATTCAGGTGGCTACACCTTC | CASSPRDSGGYTF
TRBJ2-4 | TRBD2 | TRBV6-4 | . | TGTGCCAGCAGTGACCTGCGCGGGAGGACCAAAAACATTCAGTACTTC | CASSDLRGRTKNIQYF
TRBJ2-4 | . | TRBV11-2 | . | TGTGCCAGCAGCTTAGGGGGACTGACCTTAACCAAAAACATTCAGTACTTC | CASSLGGLTLTKNIQYF